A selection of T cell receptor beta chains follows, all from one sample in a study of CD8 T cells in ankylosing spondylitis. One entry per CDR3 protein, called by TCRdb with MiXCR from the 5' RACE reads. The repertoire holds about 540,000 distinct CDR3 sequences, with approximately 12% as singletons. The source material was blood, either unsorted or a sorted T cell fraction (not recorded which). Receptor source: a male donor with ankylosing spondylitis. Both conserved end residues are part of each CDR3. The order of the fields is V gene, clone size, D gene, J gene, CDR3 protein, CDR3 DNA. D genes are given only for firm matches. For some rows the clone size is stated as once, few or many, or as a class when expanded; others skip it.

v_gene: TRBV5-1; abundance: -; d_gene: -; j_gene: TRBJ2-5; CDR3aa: CASSPDSFQETQYF; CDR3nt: TGCGCCAGCAGCCCAGACAGTTTCCAAGAGACCCAGTACTTC
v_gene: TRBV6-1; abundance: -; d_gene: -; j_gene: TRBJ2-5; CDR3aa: CASSEGPQRRETQYF; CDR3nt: TGTGCCAGCAGTGAGGGGCCCCAGAGGCGGGAGACCCAGTACTTC
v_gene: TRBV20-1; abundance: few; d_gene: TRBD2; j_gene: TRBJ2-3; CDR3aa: CSAKTSGGADTQYF; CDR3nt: TGCAGTGCTAAGACTAGCGGAGGGGCAGATACGCAGTATTTT
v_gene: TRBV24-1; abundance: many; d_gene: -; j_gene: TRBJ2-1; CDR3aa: CATSDFRDPNNEQFF; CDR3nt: TGTGCCACCAGTGATTTCCGGGACCCCAACAATGAGCAGTTCTTC
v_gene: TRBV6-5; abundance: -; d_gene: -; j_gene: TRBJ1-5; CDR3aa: CASSSFGGNQPQHF; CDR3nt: TGTGCCAGCAGTTCCTTCGGGGGAAATCAGCCCCAGCATTTT
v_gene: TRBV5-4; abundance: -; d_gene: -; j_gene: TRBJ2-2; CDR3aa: CASSWRRLGPTTGELFF; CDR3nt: TGTGCCAGCAGCTGGAGACGGTTAGGTCCGACCACCGGGGAGCTGTTTTTT
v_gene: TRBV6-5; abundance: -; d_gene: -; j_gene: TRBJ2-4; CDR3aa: CASSSDLDLVLAKNIQYF; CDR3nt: TGTGCCAGCAGTTCGGACCTGGATCTAGTTCTAGCCAAAAACATTCAGTACTTC
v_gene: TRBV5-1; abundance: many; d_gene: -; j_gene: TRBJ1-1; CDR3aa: CASQDPGGRAFF; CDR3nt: TGCGCCAGCCAGGACCCGGGGGGCAGAGCTTTCTTT
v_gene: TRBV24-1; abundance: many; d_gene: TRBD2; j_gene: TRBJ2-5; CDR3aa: CATSDPGTRRETQYF; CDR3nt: TGTGCCACCAGTGACCCCGGGACTAGAAGAGAGACCCAGTACTTC
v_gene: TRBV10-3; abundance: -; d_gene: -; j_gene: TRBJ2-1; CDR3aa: CAIRSANEQFF; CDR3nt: TGTGCCATCCGTAGTGCCAATGAGCAGTTCTTC
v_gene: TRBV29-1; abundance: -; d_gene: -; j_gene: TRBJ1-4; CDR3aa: CSTSLGVGEKLFF; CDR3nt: TGCAGCACTTCTTTGGGGGTTGGGGAAAAACTGTTTTTT
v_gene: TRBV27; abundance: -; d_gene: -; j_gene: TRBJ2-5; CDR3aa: CASSHRVLSETQYF; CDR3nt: TGTGCCAGCAGTCACCGGGTCCTAAGCGAGACCCAGTACTTC
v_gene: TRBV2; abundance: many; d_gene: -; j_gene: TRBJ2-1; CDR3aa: CASNYYNEQFF; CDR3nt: TGTGCCAGCAATTACTACAATGAGCAGTTCTTC
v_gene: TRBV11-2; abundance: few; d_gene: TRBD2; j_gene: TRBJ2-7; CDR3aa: CASSRAGGPTYEQYF; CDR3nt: TGTGCCAGCAGCCGAGCGGGAGGGCCTACCTACGAGCAGTACTTC
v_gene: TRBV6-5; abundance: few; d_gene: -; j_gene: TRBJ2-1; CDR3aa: CASSLARISYNEQFF; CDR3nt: TGTGCCAGCAGTTTAGCTCGGATCTCCTACAATGAGCAGTTCTTC
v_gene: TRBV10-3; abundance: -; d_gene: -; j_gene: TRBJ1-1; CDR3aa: CAISELDGGRGTEAFF; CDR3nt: TGTGCCATCAGTGAGCTGGATGGGGGGAGGGGCACTGAAGCTTTCTTT
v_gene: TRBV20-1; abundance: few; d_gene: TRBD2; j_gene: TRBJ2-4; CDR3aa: CSASQAGTSGPSAKNIQYF; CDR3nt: TGCAGTGCAAGCCAGGCCGGGACTAGCGGCCCATCAGCCAAAAACATTCAGTACTTC